Included here is one T cell receptor beta chain sequence, with context. The source of the sample is a study of response to subunit inactivated influenza vaccine. TCRdb re-called the RT-PCR reads through MiXCR, storing one row per CDR3 protein. The data contain 500,000 to 550,000 distinct CDR3 sequences, approximately 24% of them singletons. Germline V lookup: CDR1 DFQATT, CDR2 SNEGSKA (reference sequence). The CDR3 runs to 11 residues. These data were also filed under a second study, of T cells expressing NK-cell markers. That study adds: Making the TCR beta cDNA relied on 5'RACE template switching with UMIs. An anti-gamma-delta TCR antibody restricted sorting to alpha-beta TCR T cells in several experiments.

The V call is TRBV20-1, the J call TRBJ2-5; TRBD2 might be the D (6 bases). The clonotype originates from a man aged 50 or older who received an inactivated influenza vaccine. Material: CD4+ T cells sorted from PBMCs, obtained about 11 days after vaccination. The CDR3 coding sequence is TGCAGCCTAAGGAGGGAAGAGACCCAGTACTTC. It codes for CSLRREETQYF.